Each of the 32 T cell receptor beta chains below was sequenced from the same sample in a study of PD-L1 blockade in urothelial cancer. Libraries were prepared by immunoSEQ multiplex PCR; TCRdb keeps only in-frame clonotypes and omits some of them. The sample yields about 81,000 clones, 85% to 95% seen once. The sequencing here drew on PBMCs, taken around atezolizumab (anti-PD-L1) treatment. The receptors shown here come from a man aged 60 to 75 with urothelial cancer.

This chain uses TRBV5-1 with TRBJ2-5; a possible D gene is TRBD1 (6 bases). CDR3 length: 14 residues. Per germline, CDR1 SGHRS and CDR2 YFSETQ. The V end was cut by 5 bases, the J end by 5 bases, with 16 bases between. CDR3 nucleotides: TGCGCCAGCAGAACCCTGGGGGCCCCGGAGACCCAGTACTTC. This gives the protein CASRTLGAPETQYF.

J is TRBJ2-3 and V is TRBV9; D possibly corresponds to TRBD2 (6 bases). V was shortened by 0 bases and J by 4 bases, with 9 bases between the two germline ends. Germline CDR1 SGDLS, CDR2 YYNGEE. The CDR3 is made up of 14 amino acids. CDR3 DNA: TGTGCCAGCAGCGTAGGTGGGACTTCAGATACGCAGTATTTT. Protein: CASSVGGTSDTQYF.

The CDR3: CASSQGQGRAVYGYTF. As DNA, the CDR3 is TGCGCCAGCAGCCAAGGACAGGGGCGCGCAGTCTATGGCTACACCTTC. V gene TRBV4-3 combines with J gene TRBJ1-2; 8 positions match TRBD1. J was trimmed by 4 bases and V by 1 base; bases with no gene match: 8. The germline gives CDR1 LGHNA, CDR2 YSLEER. This CDR3 comprises 16 residues.

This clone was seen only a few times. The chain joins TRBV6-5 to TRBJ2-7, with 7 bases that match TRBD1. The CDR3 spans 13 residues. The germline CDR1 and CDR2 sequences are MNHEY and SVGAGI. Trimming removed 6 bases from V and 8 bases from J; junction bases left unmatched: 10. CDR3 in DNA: TGTGCCAGCAGGAACGGACAGGCCACCAAGCAGTACTTC. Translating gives CASRNGQATKQYF.

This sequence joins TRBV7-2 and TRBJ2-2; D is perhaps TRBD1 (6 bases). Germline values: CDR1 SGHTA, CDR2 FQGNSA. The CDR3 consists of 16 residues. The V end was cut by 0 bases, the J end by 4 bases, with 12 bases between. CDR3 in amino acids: CASSLANTGSTGELFF. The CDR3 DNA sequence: TGTGCCAGCAGCTTAGCGAACACAGGGTCCACCGGGGAGCTGTTTTTT. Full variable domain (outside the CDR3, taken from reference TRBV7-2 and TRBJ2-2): GAGVSQSPSNKVTEKGKDVELRCDPISGHTALYWYRQSLGQGLEFLIYFQGNSAPDKSGLPSDRFSAERTGGSVSTLTIQRTQQEDSAVYLCASSLANTGSTGELFFGEGSRLTVL.

In nucleotides, the CDR3 is TGTGCCATCAGTACACAGGGTGGGTTTCACGAGCAGTACTTC. It yields the protein CAISTQGGFHEQYF. The chain carries TRBV10-3 and TRBJ2-7; TRBD1 is a possible D gene (6 bases). Germline CDR1 reads ENHRY; CDR2 reads SYGVKD. The CDR3 runs 14 residues. Trimming removed 5 bases from V and 5 bases from J, with 16 bases in between.

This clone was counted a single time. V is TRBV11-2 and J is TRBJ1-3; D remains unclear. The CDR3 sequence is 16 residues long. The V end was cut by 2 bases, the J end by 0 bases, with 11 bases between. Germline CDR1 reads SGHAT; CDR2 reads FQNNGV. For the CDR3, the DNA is TGTGCCAGCAGCTTATCGGCGGGATCCTCTGGAAACACCATATATTTT. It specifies CASSLSAGSSGNTIYF. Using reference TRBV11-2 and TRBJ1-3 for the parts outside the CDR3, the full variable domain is EAGVAQSPRYKIIEKRQSVAFWCNPISGHATLYWYQQILGQGPKLLIQFQNNGVVDDSQLPKDRFSAERLKGVDSTLKIQPAKLEDSAVYLCASSLSAGSSGNTIYFGEGSWLTVV.

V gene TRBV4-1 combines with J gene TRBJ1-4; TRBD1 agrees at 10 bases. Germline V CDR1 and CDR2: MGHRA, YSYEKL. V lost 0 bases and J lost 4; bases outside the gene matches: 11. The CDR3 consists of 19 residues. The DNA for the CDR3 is TGCGCCAGCAGCCAAGATCGGTCCGGGACAGGGGCCAATAATGAAAAACTGTTTTTT. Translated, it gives CASSQDRSGTGANNEKLFF.

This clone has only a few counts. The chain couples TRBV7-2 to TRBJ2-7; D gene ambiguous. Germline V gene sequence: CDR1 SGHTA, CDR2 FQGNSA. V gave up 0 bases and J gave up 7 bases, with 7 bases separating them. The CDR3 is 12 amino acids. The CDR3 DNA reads TGTGCCAGCAGCTTAGCGGGCCGGGAGCAGTACTTC. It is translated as CASSLAGREQYF.

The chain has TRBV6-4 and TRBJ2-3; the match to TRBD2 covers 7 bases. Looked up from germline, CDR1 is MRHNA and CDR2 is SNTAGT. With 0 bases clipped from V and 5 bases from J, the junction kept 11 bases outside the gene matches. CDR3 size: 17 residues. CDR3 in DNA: TGTGCCAGCAGTGACTCGTACAGCGCGGGAGATCAAGATACGCAGTATTTT. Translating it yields CASSDSYSAGDQDTQYF.

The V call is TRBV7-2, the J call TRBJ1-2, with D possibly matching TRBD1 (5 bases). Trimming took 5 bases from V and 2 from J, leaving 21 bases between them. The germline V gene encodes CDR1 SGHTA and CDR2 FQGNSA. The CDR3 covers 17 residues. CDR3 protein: CASSALRTQAQNYGYTF. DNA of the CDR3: TGTGCCAGCAGCGCACTAAGGACACAAGCTCAAAACTATGGCTACACCTTC.

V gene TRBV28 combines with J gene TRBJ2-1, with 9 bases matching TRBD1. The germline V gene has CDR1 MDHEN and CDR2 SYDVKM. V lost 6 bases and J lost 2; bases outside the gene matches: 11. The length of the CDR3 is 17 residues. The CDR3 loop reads CASRTLQGASTYNEQFF. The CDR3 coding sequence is TGTGCCAGCAGGACCCTACAGGGGGCGTCGACCTACAATGAGCAGTTCTTC.

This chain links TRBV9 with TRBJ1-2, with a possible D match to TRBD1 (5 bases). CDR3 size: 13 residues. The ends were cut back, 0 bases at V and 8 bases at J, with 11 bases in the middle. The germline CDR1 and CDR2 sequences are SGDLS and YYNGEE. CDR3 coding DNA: TGTGCCAGCAGCGTAGGAAAGGGGTTGGGCTACACCTTC. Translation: CASSVGKGLGYTF.

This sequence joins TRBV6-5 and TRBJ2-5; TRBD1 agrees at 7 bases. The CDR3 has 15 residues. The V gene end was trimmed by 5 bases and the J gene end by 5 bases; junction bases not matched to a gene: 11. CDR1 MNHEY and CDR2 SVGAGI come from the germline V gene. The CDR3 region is CASSLTGAVTETQYF. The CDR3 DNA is TGTGCCAGCAGTCTCACAGGGGCGGTAACGGAGACCCAGTACTTC.

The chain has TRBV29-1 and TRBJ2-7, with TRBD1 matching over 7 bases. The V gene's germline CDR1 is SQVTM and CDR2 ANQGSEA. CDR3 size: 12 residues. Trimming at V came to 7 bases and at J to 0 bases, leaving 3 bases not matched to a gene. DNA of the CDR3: TGCAGCGCTGGGACAGTCTCCTACGAGCAGTACTTC. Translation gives CSAGTVSYEQYF.

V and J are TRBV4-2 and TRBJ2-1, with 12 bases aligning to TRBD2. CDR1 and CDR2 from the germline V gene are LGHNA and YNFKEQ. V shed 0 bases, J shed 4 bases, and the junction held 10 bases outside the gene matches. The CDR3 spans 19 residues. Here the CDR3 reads CASSQEGGQLAGGYNEQFF. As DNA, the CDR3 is TGTGCCAGCAGCCAAGAAGGGGGGCAGCTAGCGGGGGGGTACAATGAGCAGTTCTTC.

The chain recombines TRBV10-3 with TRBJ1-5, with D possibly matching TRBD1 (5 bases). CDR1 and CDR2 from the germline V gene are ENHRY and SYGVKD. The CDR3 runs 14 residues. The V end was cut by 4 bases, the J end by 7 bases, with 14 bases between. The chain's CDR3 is CAISGDLPGQPQHF. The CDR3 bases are TGTGCCATCAGTGGAGACCTACCAGGGCAGCCCCAGCATTTT.

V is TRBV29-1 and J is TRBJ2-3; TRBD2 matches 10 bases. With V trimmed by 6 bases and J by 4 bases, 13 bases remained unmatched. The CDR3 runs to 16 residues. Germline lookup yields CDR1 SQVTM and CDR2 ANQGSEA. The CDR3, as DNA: TGCAGCGTAGAGCGGGGGGGCCTATATTTTTCAGATACGCAGTATTTT. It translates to CSVERGGLYFSDTQYF.

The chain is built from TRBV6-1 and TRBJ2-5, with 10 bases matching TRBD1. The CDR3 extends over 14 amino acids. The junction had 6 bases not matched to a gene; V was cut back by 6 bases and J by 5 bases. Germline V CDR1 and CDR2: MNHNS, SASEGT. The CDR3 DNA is TGTGCCAGCAGAATGGGACAGGGGTGGGAGACCCAGTACTTC. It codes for CASRMGQGWETQYF.

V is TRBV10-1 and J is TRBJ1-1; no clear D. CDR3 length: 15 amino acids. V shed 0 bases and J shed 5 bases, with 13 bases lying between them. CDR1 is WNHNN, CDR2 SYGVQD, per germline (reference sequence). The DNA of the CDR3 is TGCGCCAGCAGTGAGTCTGGGCCCGGGAGGACTGAAGCTTTCTTT. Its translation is CASSESGPGRTEAFF.

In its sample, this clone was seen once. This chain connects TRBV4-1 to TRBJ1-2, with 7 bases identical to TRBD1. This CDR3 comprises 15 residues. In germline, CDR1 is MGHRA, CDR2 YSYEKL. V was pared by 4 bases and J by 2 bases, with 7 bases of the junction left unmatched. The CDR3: CASSPGQGQNYGYTF. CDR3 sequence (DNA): TGCGCCAGCAGCCCGGGGCAGGGACAGAACTATGGCTACACCTTC.

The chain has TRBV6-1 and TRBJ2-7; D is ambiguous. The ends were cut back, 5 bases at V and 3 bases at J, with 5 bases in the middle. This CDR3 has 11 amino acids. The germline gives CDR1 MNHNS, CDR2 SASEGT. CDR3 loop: CASSLGYEQYF. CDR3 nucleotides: TGTGCCAGCAGTCTAGGCTACGAGCAGTACTTC.

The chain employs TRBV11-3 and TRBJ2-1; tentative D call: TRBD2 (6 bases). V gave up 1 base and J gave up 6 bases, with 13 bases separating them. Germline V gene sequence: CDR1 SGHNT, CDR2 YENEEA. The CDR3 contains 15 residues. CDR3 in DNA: TGTGCCAGCAGCTTAGTTCCTAGCGCGGGCAATGAGCAGTTCTTC. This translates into CASSLVPSAGNEQFF.

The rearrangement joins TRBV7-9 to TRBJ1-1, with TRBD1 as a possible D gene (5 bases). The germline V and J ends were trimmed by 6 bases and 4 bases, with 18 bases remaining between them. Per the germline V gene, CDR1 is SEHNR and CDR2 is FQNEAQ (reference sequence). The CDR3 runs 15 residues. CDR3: CASSDIHVGGTEAFF. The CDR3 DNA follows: TGTGCCAGCAGTGACATACACGTGGGGGGCACTGAAGCTTTCTTT.

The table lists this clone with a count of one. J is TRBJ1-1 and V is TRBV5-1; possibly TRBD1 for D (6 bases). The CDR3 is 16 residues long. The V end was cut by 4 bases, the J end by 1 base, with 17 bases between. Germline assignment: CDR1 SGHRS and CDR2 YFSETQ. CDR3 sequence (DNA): TGCGCCAGCAGCCATAATCCCCCGACAGGGAACACTGAAGCTTTCTTT. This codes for CASSHNPPTGNTEAFF.

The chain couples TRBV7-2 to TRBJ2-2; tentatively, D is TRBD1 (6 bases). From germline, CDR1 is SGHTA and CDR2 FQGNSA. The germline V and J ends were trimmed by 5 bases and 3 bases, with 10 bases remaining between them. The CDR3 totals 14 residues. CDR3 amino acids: CASSPGTHTGELFF. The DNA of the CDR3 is TGTGCCAGCAGCCCCGGGACACACACCGGGGAGCTGTTTTTT.

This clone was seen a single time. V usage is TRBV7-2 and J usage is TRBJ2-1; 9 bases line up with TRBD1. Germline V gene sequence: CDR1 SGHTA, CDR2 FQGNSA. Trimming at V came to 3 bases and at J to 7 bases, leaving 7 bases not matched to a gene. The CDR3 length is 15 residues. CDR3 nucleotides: TGTGCCAGCAGCTTCGACCGGGACAGGGCTAATGAGCAGTTCTTC. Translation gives CASSFDRDRANEQFF.

CDR3 in amino acids: CASSQGQGTEAFF. The CDR3 nucleotides read TGTGCCAGCAGTCAGGGACAGGGAACTGAAGCTTTCTTT. The chain uses TRBV28 and TRBJ1-1; 9 nucleotides line up with TRBD1. This CDR3 region has 13 residues. J was trimmed by 5 bases and V by 5 bases; bases with no gene match: 3. Germline V gene data show CDR1 as MDHEN and CDR2 as SYDVKM. Looking up the rest from reference TRBV28 and TRBJ1-1 gives the full variable domain: DVKVTQSSRYLVKRTGEKVFLECVQDMDHENMFWYRQDPGLGLRLIYFSYDVKMKEKGDIPEGYSVSREKKERFSLILESASTNQTSMYLCASSQGQGTEAFFGQGTRLTVV.

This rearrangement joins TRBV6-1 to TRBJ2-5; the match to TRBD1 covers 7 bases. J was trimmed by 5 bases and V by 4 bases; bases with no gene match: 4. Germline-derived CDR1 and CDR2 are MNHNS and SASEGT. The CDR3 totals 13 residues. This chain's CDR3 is CASSVDRAETQYF. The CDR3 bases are TGTGCCAGCAGTGTCGACAGGGCGGAGACCCAGTACTTC.

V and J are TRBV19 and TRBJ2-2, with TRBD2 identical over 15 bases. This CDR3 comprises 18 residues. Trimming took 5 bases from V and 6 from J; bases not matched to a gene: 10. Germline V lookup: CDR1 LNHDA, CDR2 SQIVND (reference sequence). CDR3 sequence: CASSPGLAGGRFAGELFF. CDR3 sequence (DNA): TGTGCCAGTAGTCCGGGACTAGCGGGAGGTCGTTTCGCCGGGGAGCTGTTTTTT.

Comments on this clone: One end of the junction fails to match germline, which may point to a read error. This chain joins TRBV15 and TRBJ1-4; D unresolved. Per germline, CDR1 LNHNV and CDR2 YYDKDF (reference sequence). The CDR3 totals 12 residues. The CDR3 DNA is TGTGCCACCAGCAGGAAAGACGGGGAGAGAGTTTTT. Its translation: CATSRKDGERVF.

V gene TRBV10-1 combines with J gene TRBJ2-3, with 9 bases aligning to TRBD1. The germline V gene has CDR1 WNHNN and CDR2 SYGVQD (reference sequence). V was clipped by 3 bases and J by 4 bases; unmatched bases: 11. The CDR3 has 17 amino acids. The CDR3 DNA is TGCGCCAGCAGTGACCAGACAGGGGGACGTGGCTCAGATACGCAGTATTTT. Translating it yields CASSDQTGGRGSDTQYF.